This T cell receptor beta chain is from a study of shared clonotypes between healthy human individuals. J was trimmed by 4 bases and V by 5 bases; bases with no gene match: 5. The CDR3 spans 14 residues. From germline, CDR1 is ENHRY and CDR2 SYGVKD. The table came from immunoSEQ multiplex PCR; TCRdb's copy has only in-frame clones and leaves some out. The sample has approximately 2,000,000 clones; about 90% are singletons. In its sample, this clone was seen once. No antigen is known for it. Overall study findings and caveats: Compared with memory subsets, naive subsets generally had larger estimated richness.

The source of this sequence is a man between 18 and 35 years old in good health. Some clones in this sample may be carry-over from other donors' samples. This chain uses TRBV10-3 with TRBJ1-5; 7 nucleotides align to TRBD1. Specimen: naive CD4+ T cells from PBMCs. Subset meaning: CD45RA+ positively selected. This CDR3 is CAISSGQVNQPQHF. DNA for the CDR3: TGTGCCATCAGTTCTGGACAGGTTAATCAGCCCCAGCATTTT.